The subject of this entry is one T cell receptor (beta chain). The entry originates in a study of blood T cell repertoires in COVID-19. Study overall: Acute and convalescent COVID-19 specimens originated in the United States, Italy and Spain. Sample material is recorded as cDNA or gDNA derived from T cells, B-cell-depleted T cells, or PBMCs.

The CDR3 has 14 amino acids. The germline gives CDR1 SQVTM, CDR2 ANQGSEA. The V gene lost 1 base and the J gene lost 5 bases, with 14 bases spanning the gap. Original handling: Amplified reference gene primers provided the basis for estimating nucleated cell counts. Assay: immunoSEQ multiplex PCR; the TCRdb copy retains only in-frame clones and omits some. The DNA was the basis for D and trimming; V, J and clone size are from that table. The sample yields around 230,000 clones, 75% to 90% seen once. This chain connects TRBV29-1 to TRBJ1-1; D is perhaps TRBD1 (5 bases). This receptor was obtained from a man aged 25 to 45 who had recovered from COVID-19. The sample comprised peripheral blood. Written as DNA, the CDR3 is TGCAGCGTTGAAGGTGTGGGGGGATGGACTGAAGCTTTCTTT. Protein: CSVEGVGGWTEAFF. Full variable domain (outside the CDR3, taken from reference TRBV29-1 and TRBJ1-1): SAVISQKPSRDICQRGTSLTIQCQVDSQVTMMFWYRQQPGQSLTLIATANQGSEATYESGFVIDKFPISRPNLTFSTLTVSNMSPEDSSIYLCSVEGVGGWTEAFFGQGTRLTVV.